This T cell receptor (beta chain) is drawn from a study of CD8+ T cells in alopecia areata. Per germline, CDR1 MNHNS and CDR2 SASEGT. V was cut by 2 bases and J by 8 bases, with 12 bases left in between. There are 13 residues in the CDR3. Treatment denoted: oral pan-JAK inhibitor, 5-10 mg twice daily. After isolation, RNA underwent reverse transcription to generate cDNA as the sequencing template. Clones were sequenced by immunoSEQ multiplex PCR, and TCRdb holds only the in-frame ones, with some missing. The table records under 200,000 clones, 55% to 75% of them present only once. V and J are TRBV6-1 and TRBJ1-1; D might be TRBD1 (6 bases). This TCR came from a human donor with alopecia areata. The source was CD4+ T cells sorted from blood, collected at week 24, from a patient treated with tofacitinib. CDR3 DNA sequence: TGTGCCAGCAGTGAATATCCGGGGGCAGAAGCTTTCTTT. Translation: CASSEYPGAEAFF.